This T cell receptor (beta chain) was identified during a study of glioma-infiltrating T cells. The study, taken as a whole, reports: Tissue-blood divergence was below expectation in non-neoplastic patients, above in gliomas. Only very few CDR3 sequences appeared in both tissue and blood.

Using RNA template, CDR3s of TCR alpha and beta were amplified with iRepertoire arm-PCR. One-step reverse transcription and amplification started from approximately 100-400 ng of tissue mRNA or PBMC total RNA. TCRdb passed the multiplex PCR reads through MiXCR, listing each CDR3 protein once. The table lists over 140,000 distinct CDR3 sequences, roughly 43% of them singletons. The CDR3 is 13 amino acids. CDR1 is MDHEN and CDR2 is SYDVKM in the germline V gene. V lost 4 bases to trimming and J lost 10 bases, with 16 bases between them. This clonotype was detected a few times. Its specificity is unknown.

The rearrangement uses TRBV28 and TRBJ1-1, with D possibly matching TRBD1 (6 bases). The clonotype originates from a human donor with low-grade glioma or glioblastoma, undergoing nonglioma brain surgery, or in good health (not recorded which). Sequencing was performed on glioma tissue, nonneoplastic brain tissue, or PBMCs (not recorded which). The CDR3 DNA follows: TGTGCCAGCAGTTATCTTACAGGGTTGCGAGCTTTCTTT. Its translation is CASSYLTGLRAFF.